The clone carrying this T cell receptor beta chain turned up a few times. Its matching antigen is unknown. Since all of the isolated RNA was reverse transcribed, expressed TCRB transcripts were what got sequenced. Sequenced by immunoSEQ multiplex PCR; TCRdb stores in-frame clones only, minus some. The sample records some 900,000 clones, roughly 17% being singletons. This sample stems from a study of beta chain features in type 1 diabetes. V was clipped by 5 bases and J by 4 bases, with 2 bases between them. The CDR3 runs 11 residues. Per germline, CDR1 KGHSH and CDR2 LQKENI. Notes on the study in general: Sequencing used cDNA, and cells with high TCR expression could therefore be over-represented. For type 1 diabetes patients, VDJ junctions showed fewer insertions and more deletions.

The sequenced material came from naive CD4+ T cells from blood. The source of this sequence is a woman aged 18 to 35 in good health. The rearrangement joins TRBV18 to TRBJ2-2; D gene unclear. The CDR3 sequence: CASSTTGELFF. The CDR3 DNA sequence: TGTGCCAGCTCAACCACCGGGGAGCTGTTTTTT.